This TCR beta chain was observed in a study of CD8+ T cells in alopecia areata. Study-wide context: Among treated patients, oral tofacitinib was administered at 5 to 10 mg twice daily. Treatment with tofacitinib (6 to 18 months) was followed by 6 months off drug. Study results and caveats: Just one nonresponder means the tie between baseline CD8+ expansion and response stays uncertain.

Treatment: oral pan-JAK inhibitor, 5-10 mg twice daily. Punch biopsies of lesional scalp, plus peripheral blood, were taken from alopecia areata patients. cDNA reverse transcribed from extracted RNA served as the sequencing template. The assay was immunoSEQ multiplex PCR, and TCRdb's table has in-frame clones only and misses some. There are roughly 120,000 clones in the sample; under 60% occur only once, and 12% lies in the top ten. This clone has more than one count but fewer than ten. What it recognizes is unknown. Sequences were derived from CD8+ T cells sorted from blood, sampled at week 24, from a patient treated with tofacitinib. This TCR derives from a human donor with alopecia areata.

For the CDR3, the DNA is TGTGCCAGCAGCTCTTCGGGGTCCAATCAGCCCCAGCATTTT. Protein: CASSSSGSNQPQHF. V is TRBV5-6 and J is TRBJ1-5; D remains unclear. The germline V gene has CDR1 SGHDT and CDR2 YYEEEE. This CDR3 comprises 14 residues. Trimming shortened V by 3 bases and J by 3 bases, and 10 bases separated the two germline ends. The full variable domain, in which reference TRBV5-6 and TRBJ1-5 provide the parts outside the CDR3, is DAGVTQSPTHLIKTRGQQVTLRCSPKSGHDTVSWYQQALGQGPQFIFQYYEEEERQRGNFPDRFSGHQFPNYSSELNVNALLLGDSALYLCASSSSGSNQPQHFGDGTRLSIL.